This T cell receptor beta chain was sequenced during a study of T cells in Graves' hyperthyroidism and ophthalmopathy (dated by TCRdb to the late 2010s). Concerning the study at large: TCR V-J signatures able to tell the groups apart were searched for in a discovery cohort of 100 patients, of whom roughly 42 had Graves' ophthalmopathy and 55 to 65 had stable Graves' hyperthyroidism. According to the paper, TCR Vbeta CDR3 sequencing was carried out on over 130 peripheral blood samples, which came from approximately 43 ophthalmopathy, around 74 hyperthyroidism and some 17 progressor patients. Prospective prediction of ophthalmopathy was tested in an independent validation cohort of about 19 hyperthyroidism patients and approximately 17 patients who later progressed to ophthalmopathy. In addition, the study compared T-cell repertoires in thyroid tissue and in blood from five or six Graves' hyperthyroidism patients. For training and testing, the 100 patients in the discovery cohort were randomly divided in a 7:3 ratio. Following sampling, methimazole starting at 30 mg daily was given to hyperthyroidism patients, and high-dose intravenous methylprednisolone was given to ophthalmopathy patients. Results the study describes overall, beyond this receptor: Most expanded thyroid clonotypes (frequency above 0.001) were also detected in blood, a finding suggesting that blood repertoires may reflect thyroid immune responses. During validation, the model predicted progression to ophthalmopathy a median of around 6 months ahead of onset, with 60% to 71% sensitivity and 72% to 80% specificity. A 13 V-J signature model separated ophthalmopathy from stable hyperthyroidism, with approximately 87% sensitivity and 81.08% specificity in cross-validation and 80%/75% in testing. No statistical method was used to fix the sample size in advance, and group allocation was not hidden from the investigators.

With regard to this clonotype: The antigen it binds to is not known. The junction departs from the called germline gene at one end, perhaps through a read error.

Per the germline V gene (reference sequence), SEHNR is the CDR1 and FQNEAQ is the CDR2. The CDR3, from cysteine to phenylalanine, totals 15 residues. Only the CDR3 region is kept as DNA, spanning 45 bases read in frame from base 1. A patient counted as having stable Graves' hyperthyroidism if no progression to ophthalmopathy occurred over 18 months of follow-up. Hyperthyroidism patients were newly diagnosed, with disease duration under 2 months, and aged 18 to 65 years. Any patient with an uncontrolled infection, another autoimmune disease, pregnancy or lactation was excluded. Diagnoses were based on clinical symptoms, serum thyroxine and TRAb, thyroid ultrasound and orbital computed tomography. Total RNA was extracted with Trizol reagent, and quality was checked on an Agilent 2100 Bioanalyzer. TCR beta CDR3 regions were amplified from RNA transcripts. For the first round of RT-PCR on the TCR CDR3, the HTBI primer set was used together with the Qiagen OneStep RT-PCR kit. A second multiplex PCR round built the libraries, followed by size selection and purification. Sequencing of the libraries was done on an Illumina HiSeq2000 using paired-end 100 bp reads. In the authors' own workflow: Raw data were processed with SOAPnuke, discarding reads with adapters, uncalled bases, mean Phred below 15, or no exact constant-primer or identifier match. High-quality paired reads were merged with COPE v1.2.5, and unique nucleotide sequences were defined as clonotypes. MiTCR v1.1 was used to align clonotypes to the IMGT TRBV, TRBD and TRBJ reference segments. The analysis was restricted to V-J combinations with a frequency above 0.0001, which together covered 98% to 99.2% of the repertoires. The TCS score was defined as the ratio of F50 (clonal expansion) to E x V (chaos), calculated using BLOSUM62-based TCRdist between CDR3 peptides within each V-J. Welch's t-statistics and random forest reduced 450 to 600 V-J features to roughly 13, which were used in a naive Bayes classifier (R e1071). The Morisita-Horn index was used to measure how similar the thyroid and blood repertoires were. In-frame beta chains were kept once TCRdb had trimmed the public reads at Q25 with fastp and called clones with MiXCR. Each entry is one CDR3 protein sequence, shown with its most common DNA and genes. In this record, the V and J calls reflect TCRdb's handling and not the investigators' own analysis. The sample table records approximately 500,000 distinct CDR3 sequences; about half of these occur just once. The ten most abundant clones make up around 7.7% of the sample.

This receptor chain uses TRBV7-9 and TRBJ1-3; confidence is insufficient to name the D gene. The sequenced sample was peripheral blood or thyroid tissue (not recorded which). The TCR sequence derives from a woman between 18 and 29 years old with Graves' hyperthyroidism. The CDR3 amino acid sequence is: CASSTGGREGNIIYF. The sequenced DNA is TGTGCCAGCAGCACGGGCGGACGGGAGGGAAACATCATATATTTT.